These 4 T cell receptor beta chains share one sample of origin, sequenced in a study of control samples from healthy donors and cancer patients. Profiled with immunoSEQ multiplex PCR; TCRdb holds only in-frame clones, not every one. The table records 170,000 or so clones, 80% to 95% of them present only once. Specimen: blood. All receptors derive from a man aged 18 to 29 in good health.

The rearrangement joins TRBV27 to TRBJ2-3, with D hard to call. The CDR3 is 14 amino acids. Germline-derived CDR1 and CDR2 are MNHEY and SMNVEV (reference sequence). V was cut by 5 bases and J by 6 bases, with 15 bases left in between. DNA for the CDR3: TGTGCCAGCAGTCTCTTTTCCCAACGGGATACGCAGTATTTT. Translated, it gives CASSLFSQRDTQYF.

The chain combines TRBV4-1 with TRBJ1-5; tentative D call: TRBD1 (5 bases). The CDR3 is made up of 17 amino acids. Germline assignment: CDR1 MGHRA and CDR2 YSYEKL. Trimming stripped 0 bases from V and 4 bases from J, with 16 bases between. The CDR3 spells CASSQEVMRGGNQPQHF. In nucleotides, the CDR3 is TGCGCCAGCAGCCAAGAGGTTATGAGGGGTGGAAATCAGCCCCAGCATTTT.

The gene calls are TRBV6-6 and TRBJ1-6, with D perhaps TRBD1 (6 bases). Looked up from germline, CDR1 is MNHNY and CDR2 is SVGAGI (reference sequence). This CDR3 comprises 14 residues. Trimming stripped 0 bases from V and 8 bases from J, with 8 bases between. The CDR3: CASSYSRGDSPLHF. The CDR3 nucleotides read TGTGCCAGCAGTTACTCGAGGGGGGATTCACCCCTCCACTTT.

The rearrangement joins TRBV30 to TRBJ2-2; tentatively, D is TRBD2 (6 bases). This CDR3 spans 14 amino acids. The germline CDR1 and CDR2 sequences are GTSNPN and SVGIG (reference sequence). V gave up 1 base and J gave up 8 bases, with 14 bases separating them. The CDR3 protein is CAWSATSKVGELFF. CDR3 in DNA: TGTGCCTGGAGTGCGACTAGTAAGGTGGGGGAGCTGTTTTTT. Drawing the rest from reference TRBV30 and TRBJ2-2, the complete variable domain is SQTIHQWPATLVQPVGSPLSLECTVEGTSNPNLYWYRQAAGRGLQLLFYSVGIGQISSEVPQNLSASRPQDRQFILSSKKLLLSDSGFYLCAWSATSKVGELFFGEGSRLTVL.